Below are 8 T cell receptor beta chains sequenced from a single sample in a study of T cells in Graves' hyperthyroidism and ophthalmopathy. It was RNA transcripts that yielded the amplified TCR beta CDR3 regions. In the first-round RT-PCR of the TCR CDR3, the HTBI primer set was used. TCRdb fed the multiplex PCR reads into MiXCR, producing one record per CDR3 protein. The sample contains 250,000 to 300,000 distinct CDR3 sequences, about an eighth of which appear only once. Sequenced material: blood. All receptors come from a woman under 40 with Graves' hyperthyroidism that later progressed to Graves' ophthalmopathy.

This clonotype showed up many times. The J gene is TRBJ2-7, the V gene TRBV4-3; the D call may be TRBD1 or TRBD2 (5 bases each). Germline CDR1 LGHNA, CDR2 YSLEER. There are 17 residues in the CDR3. The V end lost 0 bases, the J end lost 2 bases, and 17 bases lay between the germline ends. CDR3 in DNA: TGCGCCAGCAGCCAAGATATAACCGGGACGTGGGCCTACGAGCAGTACTTC. Amino acids: CASSQDITGTWAYEQYF.

This clonotype was detected many times. The V call is TRBV11-2, the J call TRBJ1-4; 9 positions agree with TRBD1. The germline CDR1 and CDR2 sequences are SGHAT and FQNNGV. This CDR3 is 15 amino acids long. J was trimmed by 8 bases and V by 4 bases; bases with no gene match: 8. The CDR3 loop is CASSSGTGPYEKLFF. CDR3 bases: TGTGCCAGCAGCTCTGGGACAGGGCCATACGAAAAACTGTTTTTT.

This clonotype was counted only a few times. The genes are TRBV9 and TRBJ2-7; TRBD1 is a possible D gene (5 bases). V was shortened by 0 bases and J by 2 bases, with 15 bases between the two germline ends. This CDR3 has 16 residues. CDR1 is SGDLS, CDR2 YYNGEE, per germline. The CDR3, as DNA: TGTGCCAGCAGCGTAGCTAGTTCTGCAGGGACCTACGAGCAGTACTTC. It codes for CASSVASSAGTYEQYF.

This clonotype was found many times. The chain links TRBV19 to TRBJ2-1; D might be TRBD1 or TRBD2, each matching 5 bases. Germline V lookup: CDR1 LNHDA, CDR2 SQIVND (reference sequence). The CDR3 runs 14 residues. The V and J ends lost 9 bases and 0 bases respectively, with 12 bases between them. CDR3 coding DNA: TGTGCCAGCTATCCTGGGGGCTCCTACAATGAGCAGTTCTTC. This gives the protein CASYPGGSYNEQFF.

The sample holds many counts of this clonotype. The rearrangement joins TRBV18 to TRBJ1-1; D unclear. The CDR3 runs to 12 residues. Germline V gene sequence: CDR1 KGHSH, CDR2 LQKENI. Trimming took off 2 bases at V and 5 bases at J, with 6 bases between the two ends. CDR3 in DNA: TGTGCCAGCTCACCAAGCGGGACTGAAGCTTTCTTT. This encodes CASSPSGTEAFF.

This clonotype occurred many times. The V and J genes are TRBV7-2 and TRBJ2-7; TRBD2 aligns across 13 bases. The CDR3 is 16 amino acids. The trim removed 4 bases at V and 5 bases at J, leaving 8 bases unmatched. The germline CDR1 and CDR2 sequences are SGHTA and FQGNSA. The CDR3 sequence is CASSSLRTSGGNEQYF. CDR3 nucleotide sequence: TGTGCCAGCAGCTCCCTGAGGACTAGCGGGGGAAACGAGCAGTACTTC.

The gene calls are TRBV11-1 and TRBJ2-1; D is uncertain. V was shortened by 5 bases and J by 13 bases, with 18 bases between the two germline ends. CDR3 size: 13 residues. Germline V gene sequence: CDR1 SGHAT, CDR2 FQDESV (reference sequence). CDR3 amino acids: CASSPAGPGSQFF. Written as DNA, the CDR3 is TGTGCCAGCAGCCCGGCCGGTCCAGGATCTCAGTTCTTC.

In its sample, this clonotype was seen many times. The gene calls are TRBV29-1 and TRBJ1-1; possible D gene TRBD1, 5 bases. Per germline, CDR1 SQVTM and CDR2 ANQGSEA. With 5 bases removed from V and 3 bases from J, the gap between germline ends came to 16 bases. CDR3 length: 14 amino acids. The CDR3 protein is CSVLGAAGHTEAFF. The CDR3 DNA reads TGCAGCGTTCTCGGAGCCGCGGGGCACACTGAAGCTTTCTTT.